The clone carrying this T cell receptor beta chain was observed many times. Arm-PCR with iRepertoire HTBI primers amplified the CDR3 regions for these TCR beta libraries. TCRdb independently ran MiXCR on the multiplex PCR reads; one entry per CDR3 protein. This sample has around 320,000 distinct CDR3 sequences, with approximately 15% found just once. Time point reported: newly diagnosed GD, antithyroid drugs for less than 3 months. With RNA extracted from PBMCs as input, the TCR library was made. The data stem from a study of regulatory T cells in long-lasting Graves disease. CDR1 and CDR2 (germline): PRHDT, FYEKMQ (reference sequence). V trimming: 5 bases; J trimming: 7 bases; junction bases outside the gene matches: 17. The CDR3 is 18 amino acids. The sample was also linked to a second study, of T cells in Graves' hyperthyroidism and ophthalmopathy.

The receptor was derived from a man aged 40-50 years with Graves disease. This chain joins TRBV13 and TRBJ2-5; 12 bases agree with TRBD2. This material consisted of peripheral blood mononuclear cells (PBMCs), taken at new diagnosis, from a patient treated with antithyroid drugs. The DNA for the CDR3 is TGTGCCAGCAGCAATCCGCCTACTAGCGGGGGGTTGCTTGGGACCCAGTACTTC. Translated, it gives CASSNPPTSGGLLGTQYF.